This TCR beta chain derives from a study of neoadjuvant anti-PD-1 for oral cavity cancer. Data came from immunoSEQ multiplex PCR; TCRdb stores just in-frame clones and leaves some out. The table records around 60,000 clones, approximately 79% of them present only once. Trimming shortened V by 5 bases and J by 5 bases, and 18 bases separated the two germline ends. CDR3 length: 15 amino acids. Germline V gene lookup returns CDR1 MNHEY and CDR2 SMNVEV (reference sequence). This clonotype was obtained from a person aged 35 to 85 with oral cavity squamous cell carcinoma. The material sequenced was PBMCs, taken before nivolumab (anti-PD-1) treatment. The rearrangement joins TRBV27 to TRBJ2-5; a possible D gene is TRBD2 (6 bases). CDR3 loop: CASSANGGQRETQYF. For the CDR3, the DNA is TGTGCCAGCAGTGCCAACGGAGGGCAAAGGGAGACCCAGTACTTC.